Sequencing of this T cell receptor (beta chain) was carried out in a study of T cell responses to AZD1222 COVID-19 vaccine. Produced via immunoSEQ multiplex PCR; TCRdb's table is partial and in-frame only. The table has 100,000 to 150,000 clones, 65% to 90% seen once. Comment on this clone: The antigen remains unidentified.

Trimming pared 1 base from V and 7 bases from J, leaving 11 bases between. Germline V gene sequence: CDR1 KGHSY, CDR2 FQNENV. The CDR3 spans 15 residues. Pooled together were second doses at about 4 or about 12 weeks. Overall study findings and caveats: Unmutated regions of variants are reportedly targeted by nearly half of spike-specific TCRs. There were repertoire samples only from the period after the peak T cell response. Two AZD1222 doses significantly raised spike-specific TCR breadth and depth over controls.

The clonotype originates from an adult who received the AZD1222 COVID-19 vaccine. The sample here was peripheral blood, taken 28 days after the second AZD1222 dose. The chain recombines TRBV16 with TRBJ1-6; weak D call: TRBD1 (5 bases). CDR3 DNA sequence: TGTGCCAGCAGCCAATTGGGAGGGGAGAATTCACCCCTCCACTTT. Its translation: CASSQLGGENSPLHF.